The present entry profiles one TCR beta chain with its context. The authors loaded 200 ng DNA, approximately 30,000 T cell genomes, into sorted-subset replicate PCRs. This table comes from immunoSEQ multiplex PCR, and its TCRdb copy is limited to in-frame clones, with some not included. Of about 2.1 million clones listed, around 95% are singletons. Terminally differentiated effector memory CD45RA+ cells were excluded from the naive CD8 cells, which were CD45RO-negative and positively selected for CCR7. The source of the sample is a study of shared clonotypes between healthy human individuals. The V end was cut by 5 bases, the J end by 7 bases, with 9 bases between. Germline values: CDR1 LNHDA, CDR2 SQIVND (reference sequence). The CDR3 spans 12 residues.

The clonotype was recovered from a young man in good health. Some clones in this sample may be carry-over from other donors' samples. The chain uses TRBV19 and TRBJ2-4; D may be TRBD1 (7 bases). Input material: naive CD8+ T cells from PBMCs. CDR3 sequence: CASSPGGNIQYF. The CDR3 nucleotides read TGTGCCAGTAGTCCAGGGGGGAACATTCAGTACTTC.